The 21 T cell receptor beta chains listed next were all sequenced from one sample in a study of cytotoxic CD8 clonotypes in ibrutinib-treated CLL. Profiling relied on immunoSEQ multiplex PCR, and the TCRdb table lists in-frame clones only, not all of them. The sample lists around 300,000 clones; roughly 79% were seen once. The specimen was PBMCs, collected before ibrutinib treatment. Every receptor here comes from a human donor with chronic lymphocytic leukemia.

The chain has TRBV6-5 and TRBJ1-1, with D perhaps TRBD1 (6 bases). Germline CDR1 MNHEY, CDR2 SVGAGI. Trimming took 10 bases from V and 6 from J, leaving 18 bases between them. The CDR3 spans 13 residues. The CDR3 loop is CATQGHGSSEAFF. The CDR3 coding sequence is TGTGCCACCCAGGGGCATGGCAGTTCTGAAGCTTTCTTT.

This sequence joins TRBV5-1 and TRBJ2-1; possible D gene TRBD2, 6 bases. Germline assignment: CDR1 SGHRS and CDR2 YFSETQ. CDR3 length equals 14 residues. The V gene lost 4 bases and the J gene lost 1 base, with 9 bases spanning the gap. CDR3 loop: CASSHSGSYNEQFF. CDR3 coding DNA: TGCGCCAGCAGCCATAGCGGATCCTACAATGAGCAGTTCTTC. The full variable domain, completed using reference TRBV5-1 and TRBJ2-1, is KAGVTQTPRYLIKTRGQQVTLSCSPISGHRSVSWYQQTPGQGLQFLFEYFSETQRNKGNFPGRFSGRQFSNSRSEMNVSTLELGDSALYLCASSHSGSYNEQFFGPGTRLTVL.

The chain joins TRBV27 to TRBJ2-5; TRBD2 aligns across 9 bases. Germline V lookup: CDR1 MNHEY, CDR2 SMNVEV (reference sequence). V trimming: 4 bases; J trimming: 2 bases; junction bases outside the gene matches: 8. The CDR3 is 16 amino acids. The CDR3 region has the DNA TGTGCCAGCAGTTCGGAGACGACTAGCGGACAAGAGACCCAGTACTTC. It codes for CASSSETTSGQETQYF.

The rearrangement joins TRBV5-1 to TRBJ2-5; 13 nucleotides match TRBD2. Germline assignment: CDR1 SGHRS and CDR2 YFSETQ. This CDR3 comprises 15 residues. After removal of 0 bases from V and 4 bases from J, the junction contained 0 bases not matched to a gene. The CDR3 coding sequence is TGCGCCAGCAGCTTGGGGACTAGCGGGGGAGAGACCCAGTACTTC. Translated: CASSLGTSGGETQYF.

J is TRBJ2-2 and V is TRBV4-3; D unclear. The CDR3 covers 18 residues. V gave up 1 base and J gave up 0 bases, with 15 bases separating them. Looked up from germline, CDR1 is LGHNA and CDR2 is YSLEER. The CDR3 sequence: CASSQALWLDANTGELFF. The CDR3 DNA follows: TGCGCCAGCAGCCAAGCTCTCTGGCTAGACGCGAACACCGGGGAGCTGTTTTTT.

The J gene is TRBJ1-2, the V gene TRBV19, with D perhaps TRBD1 (5 bases). This CDR3 comprises 15 residues. Trimming shortened V by 7 bases and J by 3 bases, and 18 bases separated the two germline ends. Germline lookup yields CDR1 LNHDA and CDR2 SQIVND (reference sequence). CDR3 residues: CASKVGGSAYYGYTF. CDR3 nucleotide sequence: TGTGCCAGTAAGGTTGGGGGGAGCGCATACTATGGCTACACCTTC. Full variable domain (missing parts from reference TRBV19 and TRBJ1-2): DGGITQSPKYLFRKEGQNVTLSCEQNLNHDAMYWYRQDPGQGLRLIYYSQIVNDFQKGDIAEGYSVSREKKESFPLTVTSAQKNPTAFYLCASKVGGSAYYGYTFGSGTRLTVV.

The gene calls are TRBV14 and TRBJ2-3; the D is unclear. This CDR3 is 14 amino acids long. Germline V lookup: CDR1 SGHDN, CDR2 FVKESK. Trimming took 2 bases from V and 5 from J, leaving 11 bases between them. CDR3 amino acids: CASSQMLPLDTQYF. CDR3 sequence (DNA): TGTGCCAGCAGCCAAATGCTACCTTTAGATACGCAGTATTTT.

The chain joins TRBV7-2 to TRBJ2-3, with a possible D match to TRBD2 (5 bases). The V gene's germline CDR1 is SGHTA and CDR2 FQGNSA. This CDR3 spans 13 amino acids. The V end lost 1 base, the J end lost 6 bases, and 8 bases lay between the germline ends. The CDR3 DNA is TGTGCCAGCAGCTTAGGGACTCTGGATACGCAGTATTTT. Protein product: CASSLGTLDTQYF.

This clone appeared once. The V and J genes are TRBV4-1 and TRBJ1-1; D remains unclear. The CDR3 has 11 residues. V lost 3 bases and J 7 bases, leaving 6 bases between the germline ends. Germline values: CDR1 MGHRA, CDR2 YSYEKL. This CDR3 reads CASSHRDEAFF. The CDR3 region has the DNA TGCGCCAGCAGCCATAGGGATGAAGCTTTCTTT.

The chain links TRBV29-1 to TRBJ1-2, with TRBD1 identical over 9 bases. The CDR3 spans 13 residues. After removal of 6 bases from V and 8 bases from J, the junction contained 10 bases not matched to a gene. The germline CDR1 and CDR2 sequences are SQVTM and ANQGSEA. CDR3 in DNA: TGCAGCGTGCCGGGACAGGGAGTTAACGGCTACACCTTC. Translated, it gives CSVPGQGVNGYTF.

The genes are TRBV6-1 and TRBJ1-2, with unresolved D. CDR1 is MNHNS and CDR2 is SASEGT in the germline V gene. Trimming took 3 bases from V and 8 from J, leaving 13 bases between them. The CDR3 spans 13 residues. In DNA, the CDR3 is TGTGCCAGCAGTGACTCTAGAAGTGGCGGCTACACCTTC. Translation: CASSDSRSGGYTF.

This sequence joins TRBV14 and TRBJ2-2, with D perhaps matching TRBD1 or TRBD2 (5 bases each). Trimming left V 1 base short and J 9 bases short, with 18 bases between. The CDR3 contains 16 residues. Germline V gene sequence: CDR1 SGHDN, CDR2 FVKESK. DNA of the CDR3: TGTGCCAGCAGCCAAGTACTCAGGGACGGCCTGTGGGAGCTGTTTTTT. Its protein product is CASSQVLRDGLWELFF.

The chain is built from TRBV15 and TRBJ2-1; the match to TRBD1 covers 9 bases. Trimming cost V 4 bases and J 8 bases; bases outside gene matches: 6. Germline assignment: CDR1 LNHNV and CDR2 YYDKDF (reference sequence). CDR3 length: 14 residues. CDR3 in DNA: TGTGCCACCAGCAAGGACAGGGGCTTGGATGAGCAGTTCTTC. Protein product: CATSKDRGLDEQFF.

The V and J genes are TRBV23-1 and TRBJ2-7; TRBD2 agrees at 10 bases. TRBV23-1 is reported as an ORF; its role is uncertain. The CDR3 covers 15 residues. Trimming took 4 bases from V and 4 from J; bases not matched to a gene: 7. The CDR3 DNA follows: TGCGCCAGCAGTCGACGGACTAGCGGAGAATACGAGCAGTACTTC. It specifies CASSRRTSGEYEQYF.

Only one count was recorded for this clone. The V call is TRBV6-5, the J call TRBJ1-5, with a possible D match to TRBD1 (5 bases). V dropped 0 bases and J dropped 6 bases, with 9 bases sitting between them. The CDR3 spans 14 residues. From germline, CDR1 is MNHEY and CDR2 SVGAGI. CDR3 DNA: TGTGCCAGCAGTTACTCGACAGCAGCTCAGCCCCAGCATTTT. Translation: CASSYSTAAQPQHF.

V is TRBV6-5 and J is TRBJ2-1; D remains unclear. The CDR3 has 14 amino acids. Germline V gene lookup returns CDR1 MNHEY and CDR2 SVGAGI. Trimming cost V 3 bases and J 3 bases, with 9 bases left between them. The CDR3 coding sequence is TGTGCCAGCAGTTATGGGCAGATCTACAATGAGCAGTTCTTC. It yields the protein CASSYGQIYNEQFF.

The chain combines TRBV7-2 with TRBJ2-5; no firm D call. V was pared by 3 bases and J by 5 bases, with 13 bases between. Germline CDR1 and CDR2: SGHTA and FQGNSA. This CDR3 has 14 residues. CDR3 protein: CASSFNPRDETQYF. The CDR3 DNA reads as TGTGCCAGCAGCTTTAATCCTAGAGATGAGACCCAGTACTTC.

Only a few counts were recorded for this clone. The CDR3 here is CASRPGNNYGYTF. DNA of the CDR3: TGTGCCAGCAGGCCGGGGAATAACTATGGCTACACCTTC. J is TRBJ1-2 and V is TRBV27; D unresolved. This CDR3 contains 13 residues. Trimming cost V 6 bases and J 1 base, with 9 bases left between them. Per the germline V gene, CDR1 is MNHEY and CDR2 is SMNVEV (reference sequence).

The chain has TRBV6-5 and TRBJ2-5; D unclear. The germline CDR1 and CDR2 sequences are MNHEY and SVGAGI. This CDR3 contains 12 residues. The CDR3 loop reads CGNGLRQETQYF. Here the CDR3 DNA reads TGTGGCAACGGGCTTAGGCAAGAGACCCAGTACTTC.

This clone was detected only a few times. The chain carries TRBV7-8 and TRBJ1-5; no clear D gene. The CDR3 loop spans 17 amino acids. Between the trimmed V and J ends, which lost 3 bases and 0 bases, there was a span of 15 bases. Germline CDR1 reads SGHVS; CDR2 reads FQNEAQ. The CDR3 DNA sequence: TGTGCCAGCAGCTTGACCCAGGTCACTTATAGCAATCAGCCCCAGCATTTT. Protein: CASSLTQVTYSNQPQHF.

V usage is TRBV15 and J usage is TRBJ1-1; D remains unclear. This CDR3 spans 14 amino acids. The germline V gene encodes CDR1 LNHNV and CDR2 YYDKDF (reference sequence). V lost 1 base and J lost 5, with 11 bases in between. The CDR3 reads CATSRVGPGTEAFF. The CDR3 DNA is TGTGCCACCAGCAGAGTTGGTCCGGGGACTGAAGCTTTCTTT.